This paragraph reports one T cell receptor (beta chain). No antigen is known for it. Trimming left V 2 bases short and J 8 bases short, with 18 bases between. This CDR3 comprises 15 residues. Germline assignment: CDR1 GTSNPN and CDR2 SVGIG (reference sequence). The data were taken from a study of cytomegalovirus exposure and HLA in healthy donors. Study context: As released early, the data held about 85 million unique TCRs from HLA-typed donors. Findings of the study overall: Most CMV-associated TCR beta chains were later found to appear HLA-restricted.

Unrecorded immune exposures were likely, despite nominal health at sampling. PCR used 60 Vbeta primers and 13 Jbeta primers. Profiling relied on immunoSEQ multiplex PCR, and the TCRdb table lists in-frame clones only, not all of them. This sample has about 130,000 clones, with over 60% found just once. This TCR came from a man aged 18 to 29 in good health and CMV-seronegative. The genes are TRBV30 and TRBJ2-2; the D gene is possibly TRBD1 (5 bases). What was sequenced was PBMCs. The CDR3 region is CAWSHPARAAGELFF. The CDR3, as DNA: TGTGCCTGGAGTCACCCCGCCAGGGCGGCGGGGGAGCTGTTTTTT.